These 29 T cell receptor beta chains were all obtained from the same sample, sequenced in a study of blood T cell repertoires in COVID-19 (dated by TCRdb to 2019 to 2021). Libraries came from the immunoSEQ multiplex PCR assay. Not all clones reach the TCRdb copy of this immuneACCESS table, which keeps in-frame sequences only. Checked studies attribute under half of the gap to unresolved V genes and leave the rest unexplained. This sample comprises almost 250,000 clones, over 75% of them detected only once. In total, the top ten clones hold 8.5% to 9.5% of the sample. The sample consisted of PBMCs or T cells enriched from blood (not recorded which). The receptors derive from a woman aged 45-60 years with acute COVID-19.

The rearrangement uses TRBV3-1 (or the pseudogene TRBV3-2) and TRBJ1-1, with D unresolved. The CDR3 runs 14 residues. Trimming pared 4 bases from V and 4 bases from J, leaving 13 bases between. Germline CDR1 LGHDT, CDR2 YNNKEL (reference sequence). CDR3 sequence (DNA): TGTGCCAGCAGCCCTCGACGGGTGGGCACTGAAGCTTTCTTT. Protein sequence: CASSPRRVGTEAFF.

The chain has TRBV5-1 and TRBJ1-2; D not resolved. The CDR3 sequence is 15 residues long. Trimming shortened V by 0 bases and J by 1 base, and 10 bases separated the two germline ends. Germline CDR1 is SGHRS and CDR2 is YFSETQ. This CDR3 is CASSLAGESNYGYTF. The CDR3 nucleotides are TGCGCCAGCAGCTTGGCGGGAGAGAGTAACTATGGCTACACCTTC.

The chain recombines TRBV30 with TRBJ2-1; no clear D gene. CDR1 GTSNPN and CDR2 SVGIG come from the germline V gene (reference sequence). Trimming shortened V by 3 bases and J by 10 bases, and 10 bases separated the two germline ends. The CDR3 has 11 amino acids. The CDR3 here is CAWRVVEEQFF. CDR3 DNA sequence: TGTGCCTGGAGAGTGGTAGAGGAGCAGTTCTTC. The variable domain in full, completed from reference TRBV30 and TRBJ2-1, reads SQTIHQWPATLVQPVGSPLSLECTVEGTSNPNLYWYRQAAGRGLQLLFYSVGIGQISSEVPQNLSASRPQDRQFILSSKKLLLSDSGFYLCAWRVVEEQFFGPGTRLTVL.

As DNA, the CDR3 is TGTGCCAGTAGTATTGGGTCGAGGGGGAGCACAGATACGCAGTATTTT. This codes for CASSIGSRGSTDTQYF. The rearrangement uses TRBV19 and TRBJ2-3, with D possibly TRBD1 on 6 matching bases. CDR3 length equals 16 residues. Germline V lookup: CDR1 LNHDA, CDR2 SQIVND (reference sequence). V lost 3 bases and J 0 bases, leaving 13 bases between the germline ends.

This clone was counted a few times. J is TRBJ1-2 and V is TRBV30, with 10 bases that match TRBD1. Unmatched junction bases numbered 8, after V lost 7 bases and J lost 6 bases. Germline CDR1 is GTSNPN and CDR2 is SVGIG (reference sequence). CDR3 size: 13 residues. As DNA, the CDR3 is TGTGCCTCCGTGACAGGGGGCGGTAATGGCTACACCTTC. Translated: CASVTGGGNGYTF.

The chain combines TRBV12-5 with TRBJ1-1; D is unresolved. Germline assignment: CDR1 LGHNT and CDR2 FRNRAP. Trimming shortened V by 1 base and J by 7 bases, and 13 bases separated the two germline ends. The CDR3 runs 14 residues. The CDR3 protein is CASGLGQQVLEAFF. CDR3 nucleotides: TGTGCTAGTGGTTTGGGGCAGCAGGTCCTTGAAGCTTTCTTT.

CDR3 loop: CSASLTSGANQPQHF. DNA of the CDR3: TGCAGTGCTAGTTTGACATCAGGGGCGAATCAGCCCCAGCATTTT. V usage is TRBV20-1 and J usage is TRBJ1-5, with a weak D call TRBD1 (6 bases). Trimming left V 3 bases short and J 4 bases short, with 16 bases between. The V gene's germline CDR1 is DFQATT and CDR2 SNEGSKA (reference sequence). CDR3 size: 15 residues.

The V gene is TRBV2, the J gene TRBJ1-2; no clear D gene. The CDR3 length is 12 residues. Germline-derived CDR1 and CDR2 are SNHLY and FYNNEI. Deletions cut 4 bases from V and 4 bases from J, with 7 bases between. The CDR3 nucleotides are TGTGCCAGCAGTGCCATCCCCTATGGCTACACCTTC. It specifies CASSAIPYGYTF.

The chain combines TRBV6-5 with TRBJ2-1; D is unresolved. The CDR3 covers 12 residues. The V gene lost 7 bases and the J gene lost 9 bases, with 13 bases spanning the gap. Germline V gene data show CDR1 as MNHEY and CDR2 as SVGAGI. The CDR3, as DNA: TGTGCCAGCATGATGTACCGCGCTGAGCAGTTCTTC. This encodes CASMMYRAEQFF.

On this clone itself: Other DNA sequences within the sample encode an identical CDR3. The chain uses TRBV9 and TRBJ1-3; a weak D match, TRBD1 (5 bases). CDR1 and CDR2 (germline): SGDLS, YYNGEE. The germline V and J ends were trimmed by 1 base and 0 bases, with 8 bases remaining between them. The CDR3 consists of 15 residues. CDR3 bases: TGTGCCAGCAGCGTAACAGGAAGCTCTGGAAACACCATATATTTT. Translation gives CASSVTGSSGNTIYF.

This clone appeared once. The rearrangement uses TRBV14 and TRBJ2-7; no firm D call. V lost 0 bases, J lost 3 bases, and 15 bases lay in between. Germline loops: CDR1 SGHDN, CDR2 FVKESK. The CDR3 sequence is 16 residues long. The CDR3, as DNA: TGTGCCAGCAGCCAAGACTCTCAGGCCTCCTACTACGAGCAGTACTTC. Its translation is CASSQDSQASYYEQYF.

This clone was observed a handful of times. The DNA of the CDR3 is TGCGCCAGCAGTGAGGGTCTGGGAGCGGGAGGCTACACCTTC. Its translation: CASSEGLGAGGYTF. The V call is TRBV10-2, the J call TRBJ1-2; D is unclear. This CDR3 has 14 residues. The V end was cut by 2 bases, the J end by 8 bases, with 15 bases between. CDR1 and CDR2 from the germline V gene are WSHSY and SAAADI.

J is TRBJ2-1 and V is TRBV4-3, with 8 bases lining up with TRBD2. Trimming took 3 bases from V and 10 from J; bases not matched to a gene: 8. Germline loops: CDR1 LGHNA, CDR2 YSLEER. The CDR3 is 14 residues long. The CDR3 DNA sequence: TGCGCCAGCAGCCATGTCGGACTAGCCGGAGAGCAGTTCTTC. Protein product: CASSHVGLAGEQFF.

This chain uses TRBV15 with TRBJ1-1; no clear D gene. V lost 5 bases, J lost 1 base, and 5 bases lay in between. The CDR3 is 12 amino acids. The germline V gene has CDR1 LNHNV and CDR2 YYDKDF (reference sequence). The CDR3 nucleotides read TGTGCCACCAGCCTCCCGAACACTGAAGCTTTCTTT. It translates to CATSLPNTEAFF.

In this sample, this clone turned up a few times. The CDR3 DNA is TGCAGCGTTGTTGTCTTACAGGGGAAGGAGACCCAGTACTTC. Protein: CSVVVLQGKETQYF. This chain connects TRBV29-1 to TRBJ2-5; 7 positions match TRBD1. The CDR3 sequence is 14 residues long. Trimming took 4 bases from V and 5 from J; bases not matched to a gene: 10. Per the germline V gene, CDR1 is SQVTM and CDR2 is ANQGSEA. The whole variable domain, filled in from reference TRBV29-1 and TRBJ2-5, reads SAVISQKPSRDICQRGTSLTIQCQVDSQVTMMFWYRQQPGQSLTLIATANQGSEATYESGFVIDKFPISRPNLTFSTLTVSNMSPEDSSIYLCSVVVLQGKETQYFGPGTRLLVL.

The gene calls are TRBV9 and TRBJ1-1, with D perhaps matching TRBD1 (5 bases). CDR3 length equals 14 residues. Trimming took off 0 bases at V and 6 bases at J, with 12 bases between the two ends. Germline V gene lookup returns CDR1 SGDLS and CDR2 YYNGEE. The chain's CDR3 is CASSVDLGHPEAFF. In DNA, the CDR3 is TGTGCCAGCAGCGTAGATCTAGGACATCCTGAAGCTTTCTTT. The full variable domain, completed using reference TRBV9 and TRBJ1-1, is DSGVTQTPKHLITATGQRVTLRCSPRSGDLSVYWYQQSLDQGLQFLIQYYNGEERAKGNILERFSAQQFPDLHSELNLSSLELGDSALYFCASSVDLGHPEAFFGQGTRLTVV.

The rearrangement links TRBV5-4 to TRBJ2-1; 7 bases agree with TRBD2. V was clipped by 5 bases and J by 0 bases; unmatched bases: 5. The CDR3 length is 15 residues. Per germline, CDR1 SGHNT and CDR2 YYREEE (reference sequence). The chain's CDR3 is CASSAGVPSYNEQFF. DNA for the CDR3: TGTGCCAGCAGTGCGGGGGTGCCCTCCTACAATGAGCAGTTCTTC.

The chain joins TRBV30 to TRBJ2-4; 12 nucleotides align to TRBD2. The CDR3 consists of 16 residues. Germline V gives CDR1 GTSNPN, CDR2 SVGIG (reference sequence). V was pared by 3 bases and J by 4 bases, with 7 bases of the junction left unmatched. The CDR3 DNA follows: TGTGCCTGGAGCGGGATAACTAGCGGGGGGAAAAACATTCAGTACTTC. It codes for CAWSGITSGGKNIQYF.

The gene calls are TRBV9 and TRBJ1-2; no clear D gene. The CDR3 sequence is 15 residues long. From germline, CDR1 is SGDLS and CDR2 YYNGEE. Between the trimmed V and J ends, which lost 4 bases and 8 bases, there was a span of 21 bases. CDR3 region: CASSFLDTDGGGYTF. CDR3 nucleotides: TGTGCCAGCAGCTTCCTAGACACCGATGGCGGGGGCTACACCTTC.

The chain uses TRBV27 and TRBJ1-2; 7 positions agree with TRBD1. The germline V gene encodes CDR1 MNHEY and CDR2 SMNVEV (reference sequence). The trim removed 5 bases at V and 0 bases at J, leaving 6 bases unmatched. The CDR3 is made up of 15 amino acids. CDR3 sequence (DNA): TGTGCCAGCAGTACCCGACAGGGAGCTAACTATGGCTACACCTTC. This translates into CASSTRQGANYGYTF.

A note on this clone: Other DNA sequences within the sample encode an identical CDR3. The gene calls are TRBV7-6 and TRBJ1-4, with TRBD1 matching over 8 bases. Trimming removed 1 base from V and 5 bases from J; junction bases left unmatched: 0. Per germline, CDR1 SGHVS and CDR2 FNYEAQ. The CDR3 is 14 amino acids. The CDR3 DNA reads TGTGCCAGCAGCTTAGGACAGGGGAATGAAAAACTGTTTTTT. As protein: CASSLGQGNEKLFF.

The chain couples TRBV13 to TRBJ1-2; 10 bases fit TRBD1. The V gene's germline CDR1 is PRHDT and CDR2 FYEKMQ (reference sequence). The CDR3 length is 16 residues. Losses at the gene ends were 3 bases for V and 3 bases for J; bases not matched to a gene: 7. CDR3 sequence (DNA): TGTGCCAGCAGCTTTCCCGGGACAGGGGCCCACTATGGCTACACCTTC. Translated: CASSFPGTGAHYGYTF.

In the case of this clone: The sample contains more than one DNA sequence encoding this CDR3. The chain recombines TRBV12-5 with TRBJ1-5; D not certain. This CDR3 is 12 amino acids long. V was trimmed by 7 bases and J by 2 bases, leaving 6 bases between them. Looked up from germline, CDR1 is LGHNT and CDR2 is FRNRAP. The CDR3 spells CASAEGNQPQHF. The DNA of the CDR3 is TGTGCTAGTGCTGAGGGCAATCAGCCCCAGCATTTT.

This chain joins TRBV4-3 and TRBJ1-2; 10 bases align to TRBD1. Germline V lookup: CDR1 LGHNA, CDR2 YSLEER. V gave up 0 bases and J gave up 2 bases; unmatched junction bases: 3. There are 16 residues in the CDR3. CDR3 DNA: TGCGCCAGCAGCCAAGATGGGGGACAGGGGAACTATGGCTACACCTTC. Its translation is CASSQDGGQGNYGYTF.

The CDR3 spells CASSLGNSGNTIYF. Written as DNA, the CDR3 is TGTGCCAGCAGCCTCGGTAACTCTGGAAACACCATATATTTT. The chain couples TRBV14 to TRBJ1-3; D gene uncertain. Germline CDR1 and CDR2: SGHDN and FVKESK. The CDR3 runs to 14 residues. Between the trimmed V and J ends, which lost 4 bases and 0 bases, there was a span of 7 bases.

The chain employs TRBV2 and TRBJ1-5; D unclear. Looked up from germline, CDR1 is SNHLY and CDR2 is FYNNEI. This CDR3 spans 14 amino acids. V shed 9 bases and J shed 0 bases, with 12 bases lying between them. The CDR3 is CASRGFYSNQPQHF. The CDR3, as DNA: TGTGCCAGTCGGGGATTTTATAGCAATCAGCCCCAGCATTTT.

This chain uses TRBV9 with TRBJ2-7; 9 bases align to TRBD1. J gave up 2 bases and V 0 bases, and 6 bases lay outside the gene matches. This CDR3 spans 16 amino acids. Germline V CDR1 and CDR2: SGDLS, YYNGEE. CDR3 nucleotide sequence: TGTGCCAGCAGCGTAGCTACGGGACAGGGACCCTACGAGCAGTACTTC. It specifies CASSVATGQGPYEQYF.

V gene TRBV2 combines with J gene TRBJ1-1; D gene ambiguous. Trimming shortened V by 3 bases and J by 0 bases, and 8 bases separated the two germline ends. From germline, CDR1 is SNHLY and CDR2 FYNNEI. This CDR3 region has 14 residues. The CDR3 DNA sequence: TGTGCCAGCAGTGACCTGGGCATGAACACTGAAGCTTTCTTT. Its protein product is CASSDLGMNTEAFF.

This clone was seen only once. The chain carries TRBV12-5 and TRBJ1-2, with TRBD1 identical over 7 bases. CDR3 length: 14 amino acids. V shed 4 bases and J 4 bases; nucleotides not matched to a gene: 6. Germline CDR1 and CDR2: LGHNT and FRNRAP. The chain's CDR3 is CASGWMDRPYGYTF. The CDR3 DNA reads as TGTGCTAGTGGTTGGATGGACAGGCCCTATGGCTACACCTTC.